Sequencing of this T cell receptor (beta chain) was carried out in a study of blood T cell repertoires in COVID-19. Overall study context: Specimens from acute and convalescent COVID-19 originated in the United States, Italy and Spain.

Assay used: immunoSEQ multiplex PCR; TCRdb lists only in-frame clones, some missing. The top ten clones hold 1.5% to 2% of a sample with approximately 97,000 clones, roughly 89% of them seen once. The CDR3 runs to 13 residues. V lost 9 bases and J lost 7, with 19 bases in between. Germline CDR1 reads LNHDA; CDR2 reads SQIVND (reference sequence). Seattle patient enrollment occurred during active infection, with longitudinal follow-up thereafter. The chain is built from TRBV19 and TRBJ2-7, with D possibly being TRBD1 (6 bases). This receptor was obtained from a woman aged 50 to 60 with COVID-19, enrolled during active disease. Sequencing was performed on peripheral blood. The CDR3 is CASGPGQSIEQYF. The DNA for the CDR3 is TGTGCCAGCGGACCGGGACAATCGATAGAGCAGTACTTC. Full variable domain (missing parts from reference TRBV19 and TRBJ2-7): DGGITQSPKYLFRKEGQNVTLSCEQNLNHDAMYWYRQDPGQGLRLIYYSQIVNDFQKGDIAEGYSVSREKKESFPLTVTSAQKNPTAFYLCASGPGQSIEQYFGPGTRLTVT.